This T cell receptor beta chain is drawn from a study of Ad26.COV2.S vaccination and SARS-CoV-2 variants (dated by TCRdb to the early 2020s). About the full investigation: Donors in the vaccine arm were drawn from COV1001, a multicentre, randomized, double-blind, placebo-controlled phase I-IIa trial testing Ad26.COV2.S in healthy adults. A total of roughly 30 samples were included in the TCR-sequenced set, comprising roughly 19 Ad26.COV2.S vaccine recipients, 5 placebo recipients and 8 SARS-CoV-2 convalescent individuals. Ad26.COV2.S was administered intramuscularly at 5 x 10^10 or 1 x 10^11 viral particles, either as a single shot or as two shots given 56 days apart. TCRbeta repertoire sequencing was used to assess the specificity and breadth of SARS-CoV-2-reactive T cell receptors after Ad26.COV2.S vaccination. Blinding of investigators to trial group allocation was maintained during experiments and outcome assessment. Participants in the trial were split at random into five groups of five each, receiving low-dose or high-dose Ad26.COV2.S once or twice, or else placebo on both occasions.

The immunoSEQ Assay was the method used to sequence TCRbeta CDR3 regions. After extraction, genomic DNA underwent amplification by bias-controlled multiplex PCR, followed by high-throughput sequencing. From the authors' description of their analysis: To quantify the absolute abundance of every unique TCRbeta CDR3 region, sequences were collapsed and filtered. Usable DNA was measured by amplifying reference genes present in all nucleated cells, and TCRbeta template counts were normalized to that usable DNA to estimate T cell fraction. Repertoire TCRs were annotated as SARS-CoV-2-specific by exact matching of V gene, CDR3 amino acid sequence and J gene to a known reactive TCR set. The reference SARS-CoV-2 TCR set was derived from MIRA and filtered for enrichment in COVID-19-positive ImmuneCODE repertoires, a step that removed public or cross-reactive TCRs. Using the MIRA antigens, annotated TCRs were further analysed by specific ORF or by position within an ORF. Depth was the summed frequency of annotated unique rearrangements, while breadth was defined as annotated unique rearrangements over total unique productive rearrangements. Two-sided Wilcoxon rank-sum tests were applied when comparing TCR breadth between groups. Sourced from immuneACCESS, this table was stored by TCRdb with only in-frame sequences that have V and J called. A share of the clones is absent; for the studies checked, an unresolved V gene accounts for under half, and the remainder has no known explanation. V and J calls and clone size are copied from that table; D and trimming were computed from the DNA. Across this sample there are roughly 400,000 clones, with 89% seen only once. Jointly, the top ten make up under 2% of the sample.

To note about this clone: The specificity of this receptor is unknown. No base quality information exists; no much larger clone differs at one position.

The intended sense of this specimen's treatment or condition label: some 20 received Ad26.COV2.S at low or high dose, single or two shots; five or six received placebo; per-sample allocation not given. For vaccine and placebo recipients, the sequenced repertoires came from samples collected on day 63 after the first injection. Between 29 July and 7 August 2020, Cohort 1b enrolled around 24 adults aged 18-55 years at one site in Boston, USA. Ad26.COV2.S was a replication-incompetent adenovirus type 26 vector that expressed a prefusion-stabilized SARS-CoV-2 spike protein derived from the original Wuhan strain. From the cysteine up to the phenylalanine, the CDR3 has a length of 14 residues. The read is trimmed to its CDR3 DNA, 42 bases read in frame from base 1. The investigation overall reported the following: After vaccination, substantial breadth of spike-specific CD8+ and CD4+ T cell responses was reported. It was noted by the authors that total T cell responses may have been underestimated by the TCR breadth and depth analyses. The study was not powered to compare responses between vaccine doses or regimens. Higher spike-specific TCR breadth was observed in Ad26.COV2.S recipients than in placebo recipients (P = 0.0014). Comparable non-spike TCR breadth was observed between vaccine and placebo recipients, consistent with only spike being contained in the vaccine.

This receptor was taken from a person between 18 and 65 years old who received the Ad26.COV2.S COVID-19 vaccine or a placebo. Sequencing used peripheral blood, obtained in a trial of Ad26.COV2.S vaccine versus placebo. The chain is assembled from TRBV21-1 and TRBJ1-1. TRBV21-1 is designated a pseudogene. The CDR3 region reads CASSSPTGYTEAFF. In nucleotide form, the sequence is TGTGCCAGCAGCAGCCCAACTGGGTACACTGAAGCTTTCTTT.